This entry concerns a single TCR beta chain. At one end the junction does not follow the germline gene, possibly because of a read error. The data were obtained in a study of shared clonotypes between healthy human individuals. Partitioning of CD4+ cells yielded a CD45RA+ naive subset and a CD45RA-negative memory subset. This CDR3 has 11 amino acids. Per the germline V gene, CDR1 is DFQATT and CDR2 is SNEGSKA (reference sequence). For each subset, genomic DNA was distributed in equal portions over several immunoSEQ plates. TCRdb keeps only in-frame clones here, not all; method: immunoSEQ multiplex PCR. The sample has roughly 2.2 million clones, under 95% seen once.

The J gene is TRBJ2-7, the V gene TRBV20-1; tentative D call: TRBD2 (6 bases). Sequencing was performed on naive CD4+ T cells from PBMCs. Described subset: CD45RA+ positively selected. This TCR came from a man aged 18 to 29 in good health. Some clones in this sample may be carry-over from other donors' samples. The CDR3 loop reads CSARGRASVPF. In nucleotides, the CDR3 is TGCAGTGCTAGAGGGAGGGCTTCAGTCCCATTC.